Listed below are T cell receptor beta chains from one sample, sequenced in a study of beta chain features in type 1 diabetes. The method was immunoSEQ multiplex PCR; TCRdb's version includes in-frame clones alone and lacks a portion of them. The data show roughly 150,000 clones, with 7% to 9% seen just once and 0.5% held by the top ten. Sequencing input: central memory CD4+ T cells from blood. Source of these receptors: a man younger than 35 with type 1 diabetes. Each CDR3 is given with its conserved first and last residue.

j_call cdr3_length v_call cdr3_aa
TRBJ2-7 13 TRBV11-2 CASSLEGAREQYF
TRBJ2-3 15 TRBV2 CASSERQGWTDTQYF
TRBJ2-4 13 TRBV18 CASSRANRDRLYF
TRBJ1-2 15 TRBV11-2 CASSPMVGQGGGYTF
TRBJ2-5 13 TRBV5-6 CASSFRTQETQYF
TRBJ2-3 12 TRBV11-2 CASSFSGDTQYF
TRBJ2-2 15 TRBV5-1 CASSLTGLRTGELFF
TRBJ2-1 13 TRBV11-2 CASSMTSGYEQFF
TRBJ2-4 12 TRBV11-2 CASSFSKNIQYF
TRBJ1-5 17 TRBV4-2 CASSQDLTGSGGAPQHF
TRBJ2-2 15 TRBV25-1 CASSDSGRGTGELFF
TRBJ2-3 14 TRBV7-2 CASRRGLASDTQYF
TRBJ1-6 13 TRBV28 CATHGTGDSPLHF
TRBJ2-7 14 TRBV28 CASSSPGLASEQYF
TRBJ1-2 13 TRBV11-2 CASSHSAAGGYTF
TRBJ2-3 12 TRBV18 CASSSTADTQYF
TRBJ2-1 15 TRBV29-1 CSVEIGGSGYNEQFF
TRBJ2-7 13 TRBV7-9 CASSSGTGNEQYF
TRBJ2-7 17 TRBV4-2 CASSHLGTSGSSYEQYF
TRBJ1-2 14 TRBV19 CASSLRGSNYGYTF
TRBJ2-1 14 TRBV7-9 CASSVSLYLDEQFF
TRBJ2-5 14 TRBV2 CASSEQGNQETQYF
TRBJ2-7 14 TRBV21-1 CALSRAGLQGEQYF
TRBJ1-2 13 TRBV27 CASSLAGSGGYTF
TRBJ1-2 14 TRBV10-3 CATQSGESNYGYTF
TRBJ1-4 13 TRBV10-2 CASGGHQSEKLFF
TRBJ2-7 14 TRBV19 CASRGQGPSYEQYF
TRBJ2-1 13 TRBV25-1 CAITTGGRARQFF
TRBJ2-1 13 TRBV4-2 CASSHELYNEQFF
TRBJ2-5 15 TRBV5-4 CASSTTGMYQETQYF
TRBJ1-2 14 TRBV18 CASSPVTGGYGYTF
TRBJ2-7 15 TRBV5-1 CASSFSLSNPPEQYF
TRBJ2-5 14 TRBV7-9 CASSFVDGFETQYF
TRBJ2-1 16 TRBV9 CASSPQLESSYNEQFF
TRBJ2-7 14 TRBV27 CASRKTGVAYEQYF
TRBJ2-1 16 TRBV7-9 CASSSTPRRGPNEQFF
TRBJ2-7 13 TRBV27 CASSLKGPYEQYF
TRBJ2-5 14 TRBV9 CASSPTASQETQYF
TRBJ2-1 14 TRBV28 CASSIAPRQGKQFF